These 28 T cell receptor beta chains were all obtained from the same sample, sequenced in a study of CD8+ T cells in alopecia areata. The sequencing template was cDNA reverse transcribed from extracted RNA. Clones were sequenced by immunoSEQ multiplex PCR, and TCRdb holds only the in-frame ones, with some missing. The sample carries some 120,000 clones, approximately 53% recorded once. The sequencing here drew on CD4+ T cells sorted from blood, taken at week 0. These receptor sequences come from a human donor with alopecia areata.

J is TRBJ2-7 and V is TRBV7-2; no definite D call. V lost 3 bases, J lost 6 bases, and 12 bases lay in between. Germline V gene lookup returns CDR1 SGHTA and CDR2 FQGNSA. This CDR3 region has 13 residues. The CDR3, as DNA: TGTGCCAGCAGCTTGCTTGGTCGCGGCGAGCAGTACTTC. It codes for CASSLLGRGEQYF.

This sequence joins TRBV7-3 and TRBJ2-1, with 9 bases fitting TRBD2. Looked up from germline, CDR1 is SGHTA and CDR2 is FQGTGA. CDR3 length: 16 amino acids. V was pared by 0 bases and J by 5 bases, with 5 bases of the junction left unmatched. The CDR3 DNA is TGTGCCAGCAGCTTAACGGGTGGGACTAGCCACAATGAGCAGTTCTTC. Protein sequence: CASSLTGGTSHNEQFF. The full variable domain, in which reference TRBV7-3 and TRBJ2-1 provide the parts outside the CDR3, is GAGVSQTPSNKVTEKGKYVELRCDPISGHTALYWYRQSLGQGPEFLIYFQGTGAADDSGLPNDRFFAVRPEGSVSTLKIQRTERGDSAVYLCASSLTGGTSHNEQFFGPGTRLTVL.

The gene calls are TRBV9 and TRBJ2-3, with D uncertain. The V end lost 0 bases, the J end lost 4 bases, and 18 bases lay between the germline ends. Germline lookup yields CDR1 SGDLS and CDR2 YYNGEE. This CDR3 spans 17 amino acids. The CDR3 nucleotides read TGTGCCAGCAGCGTAGATCAGAGTTGGGGAAAAGCAGATACGCAGTATTTT. Protein product: CASSVDQSWGKADTQYF. Together with reference TRBV9 and TRBJ2-3, the CDR3 gives the full variable domain: DSGVTQTPKHLITATGQRVTLRCSPRSGDLSVYWYQQSLDQGLQFLIQYYNGEERAKGNILERFSAQQFPDLHSELNLSSLELGDSALYFCASSVDQSWGKADTQYFGPGTRLTVL.

This sequence joins TRBV5-1 and TRBJ1-5; D may be TRBD1 (5 bases). Trimming shortened V by 4 bases and J by 2 bases, and 7 bases separated the two germline ends. CDR3 length: 13 amino acids. Germline values: CDR1 SGHRS, CDR2 YFSETQ. In nucleotides, the CDR3 is TGCGCCAGCAGCGTGACAGGCAATCAGCCCCAGCATTTT. This gives the protein CASSVTGNQPQHF.

This chain joins TRBV28 and TRBJ2-7; either TRBD1 or TRBD2 may fit D (6 bases each). CDR1 and CDR2 (germline): MDHEN, SYDVKM. The CDR3 is 16 residues long. Trimming stripped 6 bases from V and 2 bases from J, with 20 bases between. In DNA form, the CDR3 reads TGTGCCAGCAGAGGATCGGGGGCACAGGGAGCCTACGAGCAGTACTTC. Its translation: CASRGSGAQGAYEQYF. Together with reference TRBV28 and TRBJ2-7, the CDR3 gives the full variable domain: DVKVTQSSRYLVKRTGEKVFLECVQDMDHENMFWYRQDPGLGLRLIYFSYDVKMKEKGDIPEGYSVSREKKERFSLILESASTNQTSMYLCASRGSGAQGAYEQYFGPGTRLTVT.

This chain joins TRBV7-9 and TRBJ1-2; 7 bases line up with TRBD1. CDR3 length: 15 residues. Germline lookup yields CDR1 SEHNR and CDR2 FQNEAQ (reference sequence). The V and J ends lost 5 bases and 5 bases, in that order; junction bases with no gene match: 11. This chain's CDR3 is CASSLSTGTGYGYTF. CDR3 sequence (DNA): TGTGCCAGCAGCCTATCGACAGGGACGGGGTATGGCTACACCTTC.

The CDR3 coding sequence is TGTGCCAGCAGCCAAGTGATGGGGGAAAAACTGTTTTTT. It is translated as CASSQVMGEKLFF. The chain joins TRBV14 to TRBJ1-4; D remains unclear. CDR3 size: 13 residues. V lost 1 base and J lost 8, with 8 bases in between. Germline V lookup: CDR1 SGHDN, CDR2 FVKESK.

The rearrangement joins TRBV2 to TRBJ2-3, with 8 positions matching TRBD1. The trim removed 7 bases at V and 0 bases at J, leaving 6 bases unmatched. The CDR3 loop spans 15 amino acids. Looked up from germline, CDR1 is SNHLY and CDR2 is FYNNEI. The CDR3 reads CASKTGGRSTDTQYF. CDR3 nucleotide sequence: TGTGCCAGCAAAACAGGGGGTCGGAGCACAGATACGCAGTATTTT.

This chain links TRBV29-1 with TRBJ2-2; 7 nucleotides line up with TRBD2. The CDR3 runs to 10 residues. Trimming took 6 bases from V and 15 from J; bases not matched to a gene: 7. Germline lookup yields CDR1 SQVTM and CDR2 ANQGSEA. The CDR3 DNA reads as TGCAGCGTGAGCTTCGGGGGGTTGTTTTTT. Translated, it gives CSVSFGGLFF.

The chain links TRBV7-9 to TRBJ2-4; D might be TRBD1 or TRBD2, each matching 6 bases. Germline lookup yields CDR1 SEHNR and CDR2 FQNEAQ (reference sequence). V shed 5 bases and J shed 3 bases, with 17 bases lying between them. CDR3 length: 16 residues. The CDR3 sequence: CASSPLGGGGKNIQYF. The CDR3 DNA sequence: TGTGCCAGCAGCCCCCTAGGAGGGGGAGGCAAAAACATTCAGTACTTC.

This clone was observed a single time. Here the CDR3 DNA reads TGTGCCAGCAGTGGCCTACCGATTATGAACACTGAAGCTTTCTTT. Its protein product is CASSGLPIMNTEAFF. J is TRBJ1-1 and V is TRBV2; no reliable D call. V lost 4 bases, J lost 0 bases, and 12 bases lay in between. From germline, CDR1 is SNHLY and CDR2 FYNNEI. The CDR3 runs to 15 residues.

The chain employs TRBV5-4 and TRBJ1-2; unclear D gene. V lost 0 bases and J lost 8, with 14 bases in between. CDR1 and CDR2 from the germline V gene are SGHNT and YYREEE (reference sequence). The CDR3 runs 14 residues. The CDR3 loop is CASSLGSDSPGYTF. Here the CDR3 DNA reads TGTGCCAGCAGCTTGGGATCTGACTCACCGGGCTACACCTTC.

In its sample, this clone was seen a few times. The chain joins TRBV5-4 to TRBJ1-2; D not certain. Trimming left V 1 base short and J 4 bases short, with 17 bases between. The CDR3 extends over 16 amino acids. CDR1 and CDR2 from the germline V gene are SGHNT and YYREEE (reference sequence). CDR3: CASSLSRVQELYGYTF. The CDR3 coding sequence is TGTGCCAGCAGCTTGAGCCGCGTCCAAGAGCTCTATGGCTACACCTTC.

J is TRBJ1-5 and V is TRBV7-9; D may be TRBD1 (5 bases). The CDR3 consists of 14 residues. CDR1 and CDR2 (germline): SEHNR, FQNEAQ (reference sequence). V lost 5 bases and J lost 2, with 10 bases in between. The CDR3 sequence is CASSMTGGNQPQHF. CDR3 coding DNA: TGTGCCAGCAGCATGACGGGGGGCAATCAGCCCCAGCATTTT. Based on the CDR3 plus reference TRBV7-9 and TRBJ1-5, the full variable domain is DTGVSQNPRHKITKRGQNVTFRCDPISEHNRLYWYRQTLGQGPEFLTYFQNEAQLEKSRLLSDRFSAERPKGSFSTLEIQRTEQGDSAMYLCASSMTGGNQPQHFGDGTRLSIL.

The genes are TRBV7-9 and TRBJ2-7; the match to TRBD2 covers 11 bases. Trimming cost V 4 bases and J 5 bases; bases outside gene matches: 4. Germline assignment: CDR1 SEHNR and CDR2 FQNEAQ (reference sequence). The CDR3 covers 14 residues. The CDR3 DNA reads as TGTGCCAGCAGCTACAAGGGACTAGCGGACGAGCAGTACTTC. Translated, it gives CASSYKGLADEQYF.

This sequence joins TRBV18 and TRBJ2-2, with 7 bases matching TRBD2. The CDR3 runs to 16 residues. The germline V gene encodes CDR1 KGHSH and CDR2 LQKENI. V dropped 3 bases and J dropped 0; count of bases not matched to a gene: 4. DNA for the CDR3: TGTGCCAGCTCACCCCAGGCGGGGGCGAACACCGGGGAGCTGTTTTTT. Its translation: CASSPQAGANTGELFF.

This clone showed up just once. CDR3 in amino acids: CASSLDTAGTIPHEQYF. The CDR3 DNA reads as TGTGCCAGCAGCTTGGACACTGCCGGGACTATTCCCCACGAGCAGTACTTC. The gene calls are TRBV11-1 and TRBJ2-7, with 7 nucleotides matching TRBD2. J gave up 5 bases and V 3 bases, and 16 bases lay outside the gene matches. The germline gives CDR1 SGHAT, CDR2 FQDESV (reference sequence). This CDR3 contains 17 residues.

This sequence joins TRBV7-9 and TRBJ1-2; D not resolved. Germline values: CDR1 SEHNR, CDR2 FQNEAQ (reference sequence). The V gene lost 0 bases and the J gene lost 4 bases, with 9 bases spanning the gap. There are 14 residues in the CDR3. The CDR3 loop reads CASSLAGPTYGYTF. For the CDR3, the DNA is TGTGCCAGCAGCTTAGCAGGGCCTACCTATGGCTACACCTTC.

This sequence joins TRBV6-6 and TRBJ2-7; maybe TRBD2 (7 bases). Trimming left V 7 bases short and J 2 bases short, with 18 bases between. This CDR3 is 15 amino acids long. The V gene's germline CDR1 is MNHNY and CDR2 SVGAGI (reference sequence). CDR3 in amino acids: CASTYRGGEAYEQYF. The CDR3 bases are TGTGCCAGCACCTATAGAGGGGGGGAGGCCTACGAGCAGTACTTC.

CDR3 bases: TGTGCCAGCAGTCCTCCGGGACCTCAGCAGTACTTC. As protein: CASSPPGPQQYF. The chain employs TRBV6-1 and TRBJ2-7; D tentatively reads TRBD1 or TRBD2 (5 bases each). Trimming removed 5 bases from V and 8 bases from J, with 13 bases in between. Germline lookup yields CDR1 MNHNS and CDR2 SASEGT. The CDR3 consists of 12 residues.

The genes are TRBV27 and TRBJ1-6; TRBD1 might be the D (5 bases). Per germline, CDR1 MNHEY and CDR2 SMNVEV (reference sequence). This CDR3 is 16 amino acids long. V lost 5 bases and J 7 bases, leaving 18 bases between the germline ends. The CDR3 is CASSPRGFTGNSPLHF. DNA for the CDR3: TGTGCCAGCAGTCCCCGGGGCTTCACGGGGAATTCACCCCTCCACTTT.

The chain couples TRBV7-2 to TRBJ2-5; D remains ambiguous. TRBJ2-7 explains the end of the DNA better; the J call may be wrong. The V gene's germline CDR1 is SGHTA and CDR2 FQGNSA. This CDR3 has 12 amino acids. Written as DNA, the CDR3 is TGTGCCAGCAGATCCGACGCCTACGAGCAGTACTTC. This codes for CASRSDAYEQYF.

In DNA, the CDR3 is TGCGCCAGCAGCTTGGGCGTGTCTAGCACAGATACGCAGTATTTT. Amino acids: CASSLGVSSTDTQYF. The chain has TRBV5-1 and TRBJ2-3; D gene unclear. Between the trimmed V and J ends, which lost 0 bases and 0 bases, there was a span of 8 bases. The V gene's germline CDR1 is SGHRS and CDR2 YFSETQ. This CDR3 comprises 15 residues. The full variable domain, its missing parts supplied by reference TRBV5-1 and TRBJ2-3, is KAGVTQTPRYLIKTRGQQVTLSCSPISGHRSVSWYQQTPGQGLQFLFEYFSETQRNKGNFPGRFSGRQFSNSRSEMNVSTLELGDSALYLCASSLGVSSTDTQYFGPGTRLTVL.

In its sample, this clone was seen once. The chain couples TRBV30 to TRBJ1-1; possible D gene TRBD1, 5 bases. The CDR3 is 15 residues long. Trimming removed 1 base at V and 0 bases at J, with 12 bases between. Germline V gives CDR1 GTSNPN, CDR2 SVGIG (reference sequence). CDR3 residues: CAWSGAAGMNTEAFF. In DNA, the CDR3 is TGTGCCTGGAGTGGCGCTGCAGGGATGAACACTGAAGCTTTCTTT.

The chain carries TRBV6-5 and TRBJ2-5; tentative D call: TRBD2 (5 bases). The CDR3 contains 13 residues. Germline CDR1 reads MNHEY; CDR2 reads SVGAGI. Trimming shortened V by 5 bases and J by 4 bases, and 11 bases separated the two germline ends. The CDR3: CASSGLNGETQYF. The CDR3 DNA reads TGTGCCAGCAGTGGACTCAATGGAGAGACCCAGTACTTC.

This clone was detected a few times. J is TRBJ1-1 and V is TRBV11-2; no definite D call. The ends were cut back, 4 bases at V and 0 bases at J, with 6 bases in the middle. This CDR3 is built from 13 residues. In germline, CDR1 is SGHAT, CDR2 FQNNGV. Here the CDR3 reads CASSWGVNTEAFF. The DNA of the CDR3 is TGTGCCAGCAGCTGGGGAGTGAACACTGAAGCTTTCTTT.

This clone came up a few times. V usage is TRBV5-1 and J usage is TRBJ2-1, with 14 bases fitting TRBD2. The CDR3 runs to 18 residues. Looked up from germline, CDR1 is SGHRS and CDR2 is YFSETQ. V gave up 0 bases and J gave up 3 bases; unmatched junction bases: 5. CDR3 region: CASSLAIGLAGGYNEQFF. As DNA, the CDR3 is TGCGCCAGCAGCTTGGCCATAGGACTAGCGGGAGGCTACAATGAGCAGTTCTTC. The full variable domain, completed using reference TRBV5-1 and TRBJ2-1, is KAGVTQTPRYLIKTRGQQVTLSCSPISGHRSVSWYQQTPGQGLQFLFEYFSETQRNKGNFPGRFSGRQFSNSRSEMNVSTLELGDSALYLCASSLAIGLAGGYNEQFFGPGTRLTVL.

The chain has TRBV7-2 and TRBJ2-7; tentatively, D is TRBD1 or TRBD2 (6 bases each). This CDR3 spans 16 amino acids. Trimming cost V 1 base and J 4 bases, with 17 bases left between them. Germline V gene lookup returns CDR1 SGHTA and CDR2 FQGNSA. The CDR3 region has the DNA TGTGCCAGCAGCTTAGGGGGATGGGGGGCCGGGTACGAGCAGTACTTC. Encoded protein: CASSLGGWGAGYEQYF.